The sequence of this T cell receptor beta chain was determined in a study of control samples from healthy donors and cancer patients. The assay was immunoSEQ multiplex PCR, and TCRdb's table has in-frame clones only and misses some. The sample shows around 120,000 clones, around 88% of them seen only once. The CDR3 is made up of 14 amino acids. Per germline, CDR1 MNHEY and CDR2 SVGAGI. J gave up 6 bases and V 2 bases, and 1 base lay outside the gene matches. The table lists this clone with a count of one. The V gene is TRBV6-5, the J gene TRBJ2-1; 10 nucleotides line up with TRBD1. The sequencing input was blood. This clonotype originated in a man aged 35 to 55 in good health. The chain's CDR3 is CASSYRTGGNEQFF. The DNA for the CDR3 is TGTGCCAGCAGTTACAGGACAGGGGGCAATGAGCAGTTCTTC.